This passage covers 17 T cell receptor beta chains from one sample sequenced in a study of blood T cell repertoires in COVID-19. The table came from immunoSEQ multiplex PCR; TCRdb's copy has only in-frame clones and leaves some out. Counted here are hundreds of thousands of clones, 70% to 90% occurring once; the ten biggest clones make up approximately 0.7%. The sample comprised peripheral blood. The receptor source for this set is a man between 35 and 55 years old with acute or convalescent COVID-19.

V is TRBV2 and J is TRBJ2-1; 9 nucleotides line up with TRBD2. With 5 bases clipped from V and 8 bases from J, the junction kept 13 bases outside the gene matches. There are 16 residues in the CDR3. Germline V gene lookup returns CDR1 SNHLY and CDR2 FYNNEI. The DNA for the CDR3 is TGTGCCAGCAGTCCCTTAACTGCGGGGGGGCCGGATGAGCAGTTCTTC. Amino acid sequence: CASSPLTAGGPDEQFF.

The CDR3 DNA reads as TGTGCCAGCAAACTACTAGCGGGAGATTCCTACAATGAGCAGTTCTTC. It translates to CASKLLAGDSYNEQFF. V and J are TRBV2 and TRBJ2-1, with 11 bases fitting TRBD2. Germline trimming cut 7 bases from V and 1 base from J; bases unmatched to any gene: 6. Germline assignment: CDR1 SNHLY and CDR2 FYNNEI. CDR3 size: 16 residues.

The V and J genes are TRBV6-6 and TRBJ2-7; D call uncertain. Germline V lookup: CDR1 MNHNY, CDR2 SVGAGI (reference sequence). Trimming left V 0 bases short and J 2 bases short, with 14 bases between. The CDR3 loop spans 16 amino acids. For the CDR3, the DNA is TGTGCCAGCAGTTACTCAGCTAGGTCGGCACCCTACGAGCAGTACTTC. Residues: CASSYSARSAPYEQYF.

This sequence joins TRBV15 and TRBJ2-6, with a tentative D call TRBD2 (6 bases). The CDR3 is 17 amino acids. CDR1 and CDR2 from the germline V gene are LNHNV and YYDKDF (reference sequence). The ends were cut back, 0 bases at V and 3 bases at J, with 12 bases in the middle. The CDR3 is CATSRESRGIGANVLTF. CDR3 nucleotide sequence: TGTGCCACCAGCAGAGAAAGTCGCGGGATTGGGGCCAACGTCCTGACTTTC.

V and J are TRBV7-2 and TRBJ2-5; D remains ambiguous. Germline V CDR1 and CDR2: SGHTA, FQGNSA. This CDR3 is built from 13 residues. Trimming pared 1 base from V and 7 bases from J, leaving 10 bases between. The CDR3, as DNA: TGTGCCAGCAGCTTAGACGAGCGCGTGACCCAGTACTTC. Protein sequence: CASSLDERVTQYF.

V usage is TRBV19 and J usage is TRBJ1-5; D unclear. There are 14 residues in the CDR3. CDR1 is LNHDA, CDR2 SQIVND, per germline (reference sequence). Trimming stripped 4 bases from V and 2 bases from J, with 9 bases between. This chain's CDR3 is CASSTTAGNQPQHF. The CDR3 DNA follows: TGTGCCAGTAGTACAACAGCGGGCAATCAGCCCCAGCATTTT.

The genes are TRBV28 and TRBJ2-7, with 7 bases aligning to TRBD1. CDR3 length: 18 residues. Per germline, CDR1 MDHEN and CDR2 SYDVKM. After removal of 2 bases from V and 2 bases from J, the junction contained 15 bases not matched to a gene. CDR3 bases: TGTGCCAGCAGTTTAGGAAACCTAGCCGGGACAGTGACCTACGAGCAGTACTTC. This gives the protein CASSLGNLAGTVTYEQYF.

The V gene is TRBV5-3, the J gene TRBJ2-3; 7 bases fit TRBD1. TRBV5-3 is recorded as an ORF, its role being uncertain. J gave up 2 bases and V 4 bases, and 7 bases lay outside the gene matches. The CDR3 is 15 amino acids. The CDR3 spells CARSTSQGNTDTQYF. The CDR3 DNA reads as TGTGCCAGAAGCACGTCACAGGGGAACACAGATACGCAGTATTTT.

The rearrangement links TRBV15 to TRBJ2-5, with 7 nucleotides matching TRBD1. The germline V gene encodes CDR1 LNHNV and CDR2 YYDKDF (reference sequence). This CDR3 has 14 amino acids. The V gene end was trimmed by 9 bases and the J gene end by 5 bases; junction bases not matched to a gene: 12. DNA of the CDR3: TGTGCCACAGGAGCACTTCAGGGGGTTGAGACCCAGTACTTC. Translation gives CATGALQGVETQYF.

The chain recombines TRBV6-6 with TRBJ1-4; 7 nucleotides line up with TRBD1. The CDR3 contains 14 residues. Germline values: CDR1 MNHNY, CDR2 SVGAGI (reference sequence). V trimming: 4 bases; J trimming: 4 bases; junction bases outside the gene matches: 3. In DNA form, the CDR3 reads TGTGCCAGCAGTTCCGGACAGGATAATGAAAAACTGTTTTTT. This sequence encodes CASSSGQDNEKLFF.

This clone came up once. J is TRBJ2-7 and V is TRBV4-3; no clear D gene. CDR1 and CDR2 (germline): LGHNA, YSLEER. The CDR3 runs to 14 residues. V shed 4 bases and J shed 3 bases, with 13 bases lying between them. The CDR3 DNA follows: TGCGCCAGCAGCCCCCACGACCAGCGCTACGAGCAGTACTTC. This sequence encodes CASSPHDQRYEQYF.

Note on this clone: The limits of the CDR3 on the DNA are not certain, so only TCRdb's listed CDR3 is given. V usage is TRBV12-2 and J usage is TRBJ1-1. TRBV12-2 is tagged as a pseudogene. The CDR3 sequence runs 14 residues, both termini included. CDR3 sequence: CASRLVGRGTEAFF.

The V and J genes are TRBV9 and TRBJ2-7; 9 bases fit TRBD2. The CDR3 is 15 amino acids. The germline gives CDR1 SGDLS, CDR2 YYNGEE. The ends lost 0 bases at V and 6 bases at J; junction bases unmatched: 7. Here the CDR3 reads CASSVESGRWAEQYF. The CDR3 DNA sequence: TGTGCCAGCAGCGTAGAGAGCGGGAGGTGGGCCGAGCAGTACTTC. Full variable domain (remainder filled in from reference TRBV9 and TRBJ2-7): DSGVTQTPKHLITATGQRVTLRCSPRSGDLSVYWYQQSLDQGLQFLIQYYNGEERAKGNILERFSAQQFPDLHSELNLSSLELGDSALYFCASSVESGRWAEQYFGPGTRLTVT.

The chain joins TRBV7-2 to TRBJ2-1; D is ambiguous. The CDR3 contains 14 residues. Trimming left V 6 bases short and J 9 bases short, with 18 bases between. Germline CDR1 is SGHTA and CDR2 is FQGNSA. DNA for the CDR3: TGTGCCAGCAGTAGCAGATGGATAGAAGGTGAGCAGTTCTTC. Translating gives CASSSRWIEGEQFF. Variable domain in full (rest from reference TRBV7-2 and TRBJ2-1): GAGVSQSPSNKVTEKGKDVELRCDPISGHTALYWYRQSLGQGLEFLIYFQGNSAPDKSGLPSDRFSAERTGGSVSTLTIQRTQQEDSAVYLCASSSRWIEGEQFFGPGTRLTVL.

The chain recombines TRBV27 with TRBJ1-6; 7 bases are a match to TRBD1. The ends lost 5 bases at V and 8 bases at J; junction bases unmatched: 12. Germline values: CDR1 MNHEY, CDR2 SMNVEV (reference sequence). The CDR3 runs to 16 residues. The DNA for the CDR3 is TGTGCCAGCAGTCGGTCCGTAGGACAGGTGGATTCACCCCTCCACTTT. Protein: CASSRSVGQVDSPLHF.

J is TRBJ2-1 and V is TRBV7-2, with TRBD2 as a possible D gene (5 bases). CDR1 is SGHTA and CDR2 is FQGNSA in the germline V gene. The ends were cut back, 5 bases at V and 14 bases at J, with 19 bases in the middle. The CDR3 runs 13 residues. The CDR3 sequence is CASSPPTRTGKFF. DNA of the CDR3: TGTGCCAGCAGCCCCCCTACCAGGACGGGGAAGTTCTTC.

The chain is built from TRBV7-9 and TRBJ2-2; maybe TRBD1 (6 bases). CDR1 is SEHNR, CDR2 FQNEAQ, per germline (reference sequence). This CDR3 comprises 16 residues. The V end lost 7 bases, the J end lost 5 bases, and 20 bases lay between the germline ends. The CDR3 DNA sequence: TGTGCCAGCACCGGGTCCATTGACAGGAGGACCGGGGAGCTGTTTTTT. It is translated as CASTGSIDRRTGELFF.